This TCR beta chain was obtained from a study of T cell changes during pregnancy in multiple sclerosis. Trimming took off 3 bases at V and 4 bases at J, with 16 bases between the two ends. The CDR3 has 16 residues. In germline, CDR1 is LNHDA, CDR2 SQIVND (reference sequence). The protocol was immunoSEQ multiplex PCR, while the TCRdb copy is restricted to in-frame clones and leaves out a portion. The sample contains roughly 23,000 clones, approximately 90% of which appear only once. The TCR comes from a female donor with multiple sclerosis, enrolled in a pregnancy study. The rearrangement links TRBV19 to TRBJ1-5; D gene unclear. Sequenced material: CD8+ T cells from peripheral blood mononuclear cells, taken in the first trimester of pregnancy. In nucleotides, the CDR3 is TGTGCCAGTAGTATTTACCCAGGTTCAATAAATCAGCCCCAGCATTTT. Translating gives CASSIYPGSINQPQHF.